Shown below are 21 T cell receptor beta chains from a single sample sequenced in a study of T cell repertoires in cytomegalovirus infection. TCRdb re-called the reads through MiXCR, storing one row per CDR3 protein. The data show 200,000 to 300,000 distinct CDR3 sequences, about 13% seen once. Sequenced sample: PBMCs. Receptors were obtained from a human donor in good health (CMV status not recorded). Some clones in this sample may be carry-over from other donors' samples.

There are many counts of this clonotype. The rearrangement joins TRBV20-1 to TRBJ2-7, with D perhaps matching TRBD2 (7 bases). V was trimmed by 1 base and J by 3 bases, leaving 13 bases between them. CDR3 length equals 14 residues. Germline V gene lookup returns CDR1 DFQATT and CDR2 SNEGSKA (reference sequence). CDR3 coding DNA: TGCAGTGCTAGAGTTGGCGGGGGCATCTACGAGCAGTACTTC. The encoded protein is CSARVGGGIYEQYF.

This clonotype showed up just a few times. The chain carries TRBV18 and TRBJ1-1; no clear D. The CDR3 totals 15 residues. V was cut by 3 bases and J by 1 base, with 12 bases left in between. Germline V gene lookup returns CDR1 KGHSH and CDR2 LQKENI. CDR3 protein: CASSPRREWNTEAFF. The CDR3 DNA follows: TGTGCCAGCTCACCGAGGAGGGAGTGGAACACTGAAGCTTTCTTT.

This clonotype came up a few times. J is TRBJ1-6 and V is TRBV5-1; 8 nucleotides match TRBD1. Germline V lookup: CDR1 SGHRS, CDR2 YFSETQ. The CDR3 covers 15 residues. J lost 7 bases, V lost 0 bases, and 3 bases had no gene match. The DNA of the CDR3 is TGCGCCAGCAGCTTGGCCACAGGGGGGAATTCACCCCTCCACTTT. Its protein is CASSLATGGNSPLHF.

This clonotype was seen only a few times. V and J are TRBV6-4 and TRBJ2-3; 8 positions agree with TRBD2. The CDR3 covers 15 residues. V was pared by 5 bases and J by 4 bases, with 8 bases of the junction left unmatched. CDR1 and CDR2 from the germline V gene are MRHNA and SNTAGT. CDR3 in DNA: TGTGCCAGCAGTCTTGGTAGCGGGACCGCAGATACGCAGTATTTT. Its translation: CASSLGSGTADTQYF.

This clonotype showed up many times. CDR3: CASSYVRGSQPQHF. The CDR3 DNA follows: TGTGCCAGCAGTTACGTCCGAGGCTCTCAGCCCCAGCATTTT. The rearrangement uses TRBV6-2 or TRBV6-3 and TRBJ1-5; D gene unclear. The germline V gene encodes CDR1 MNHEY and CDR2 SVGEGT. The CDR3 extends over 14 amino acids. V was pared by 2 bases and J by 6 bases, with 11 bases between.

In its sample, this clonotype was seen many times. The chain combines TRBV7-2 with TRBJ2-7; unclear D gene. In germline, CDR1 is SGHTA, CDR2 FQGNSA. The CDR3 loop spans 13 amino acids. V gave up 1 base and J gave up 1 base, with 5 bases separating them. CDR3 protein: CASSLEVSYEQYF. CDR3 bases: TGTGCCAGCAGCTTAGAAGTTTCCTACGAGCAGTACTTC.

At least ten counts were recorded for this clonotype. The chain uses TRBV7-2 and TRBJ1-4; no clear D. The CDR3 spans 13 residues. Trimming stripped 2 bases from V and 8 bases from J, with 9 bases between. CDR1 is SGHTA and CDR2 is FQGNSA in the germline V gene. In nucleotides, the CDR3 is TGTGCCAGCAGCTTATCCGCATACGAAAAACTGTTTTTT. Its protein product is CASSLSAYEKLFF.

This clonotype was detected many times. The V call is TRBV7-2, the J call TRBJ2-1; D gene ambiguous. This CDR3 comprises 15 residues. V dropped 3 bases and J dropped 2 bases, with 11 bases sitting between them. CDR1 and CDR2 from the germline V gene are SGHTA and FQGNSA. The CDR3 coding sequence is TGTGCCAGCAGCTTGGCTACGGTTACCTACAATGAGCAGTTCTTC. Translation gives CASSLATVTYNEQFF.

V usage is TRBV20-1 and J usage is TRBJ1-1; unclear D gene. Trimming removed 6 bases at V and 7 bases at J, with 12 bases between. This CDR3 region has 11 residues. Looked up from germline, CDR1 is DFQATT and CDR2 is SNEGSKA (reference sequence). CDR3 nucleotides: TGCAGTGCCCGCCCACTAGATGAAGCTTTCTTT. Residues: CSARPLDEAFF.

The rearrangement links TRBV29-1 to TRBJ1-1, with TRBD1 matching over 8 bases. V gave up 2 bases and J gave up 5 bases; unmatched junction bases: 4. The germline V gene has CDR1 SQVTM and CDR2 ANQGSEA. CDR3 size: 13 residues. Here the CDR3 reads CSVERTGLTEAFF. The CDR3 DNA is TGCAGCGTTGAACGGACAGGGCTGACTGAAGCTTTCTTT.

The chain carries TRBV6-2 or TRBV6-3 and TRBJ2-1; D call uncertain. The CDR3 is 12 amino acids. The germline V gene has CDR1 MNHEY and CDR2 SVGEGT. V lost 6 bases, J lost 9 bases, and 12 bases lay in between. In DNA, the CDR3 is TGTGCCAGCAGGAAGGTCCCGGGTGAGCAGTTCTTC. Translating it yields CASRKVPGEQFF.

The chain carries TRBV29-1 and TRBJ2-2; no clear D gene. The CDR3 runs to 12 residues. Germline values: CDR1 SQVTM, CDR2 ANQGSEA. Trimming removed 4 bases at V and 4 bases at J, with 7 bases between. The chain's CDR3 is CSVVPSTGELFF. The CDR3 DNA reads as TGCAGCGTTGTGCCCTCCACCGGGGAGCTGTTTTTT.

This clonotype was recorded many times. The J gene is TRBJ2-7, the V gene TRBV7-8; perhaps TRBD1 as D (6 bases). The CDR3 runs to 13 residues. Trimming shortened V by 5 bases and J by 6 bases, and 14 bases separated the two germline ends. CDR1 and CDR2 from the germline V gene are SGHVS and FQNEAQ. The CDR3 here is CASSRHGQLEQYF. The DNA of the CDR3 is TGTGCCAGCAGCCGGCACGGACAGCTCGAGCAGTACTTC.

In its sample, this clonotype was seen many times. V gene TRBV28 combines with J gene TRBJ2-7; 9 bases fit TRBD1. This CDR3 has 14 residues. Germline V CDR1 and CDR2: MDHEN, SYDVKM. Trimming took 4 bases from V and 4 from J; bases not matched to a gene: 5. CDR3 protein: CASSYRGLNYEQYF. The CDR3 region has the DNA TGTGCCAGCAGTTACAGGGGGCTCAATTACGAGCAGTACTTC.

The sample holds many counts of this clonotype. The chain links TRBV7-2 to TRBJ2-7, with TRBD1 identical over 12 bases. Germline trimming cut 1 base from V and 5 bases from J; bases unmatched to any gene: 3. Germline CDR1 SGHTA, CDR2 FQGNSA. There are 15 residues in the CDR3. The CDR3 coding sequence is TGTGCCAGCAGCTTAGAGGGGACAGGGGGCGACGAGCAGTACTTC. Its protein is CASSLEGTGGDEQYF.

This rearrangement joins TRBV6-6 to TRBJ2-7; 7 nucleotides align to TRBD2. In germline, CDR1 is MNHNY, CDR2 SVGAGI (reference sequence). There are 17 residues in the CDR3. V trimming: 0 bases; J trimming: 5 bases; junction bases outside the gene matches: 13. The CDR3 DNA reads TGTGCCAGCAGTTACTCGAAGGCGGCGGGAGTAATCCACGAGCAGTACTTC. This encodes CASSYSKAAGVIHEQYF.

There are many counts of this clonotype. The rearrangement uses TRBV7-2 and TRBJ1-1; no reliable D call. CDR1 is SGHTA and CDR2 is FQGNSA in the germline V gene. V gave up 2 bases and J gave up 6 bases, with 4 bases separating them. The CDR3 runs 11 residues. The chain's CDR3 is CASSLRAEAFF. DNA of the CDR3: TGTGCCAGCAGCTTAAGAGCTGAAGCTTTCTTT.

This clonotype was recorded at least ten times. The chain recombines TRBV7-2 with TRBJ1-2; D is ambiguous. Germline CDR1 is SGHTA and CDR2 is FQGNSA. Trimming pared 0 bases from V and 4 bases from J, leaving 9 bases between. The CDR3 has 14 amino acids. CDR3: CASSLAGFAYGYTF. Here the CDR3 DNA reads TGTGCCAGCAGCTTAGCAGGGTTCGCCTATGGCTACACCTTC.

The chain couples TRBV19 to TRBJ2-1; unclear D gene. V lost 3 bases to trimming and J lost 5 bases, with 5 bases between them. Per germline, CDR1 LNHDA and CDR2 SQIVND (reference sequence). CDR3 length equals 12 residues. CDR3 DNA sequence: TGTGCCAGTAGTATGTTCAACAATGAGCAGTTCTTC. Its translation is CASSMFNNEQFF.

In its sample, this clonotype was seen many times. The chain combines TRBV11-2 with TRBJ1-2; 7 bases agree with TRBD1. This CDR3 spans 15 amino acids. From germline, CDR1 is SGHAT and CDR2 FQNNGV. V shed 0 bases, J shed 4 bases, and the junction held 5 bases outside the gene matches. CDR3 region: CASSLEEGASYGYTF. As DNA, the CDR3 is TGTGCCAGCAGCTTAGAAGAGGGGGCAAGCTATGGCTACACCTTC.

The J gene is TRBJ1-2, the V gene TRBV20-1; tentative D call: TRBD1 (5 bases). The CDR3 contains 13 residues. V shed 5 bases and J shed 7 bases, with 17 bases lying between them. Looked up from germline, CDR1 is DFQATT and CDR2 is SNEGSKA (reference sequence). The CDR3 coding sequence is TGCAGTGCTGGGCCTGGGGGAGGCCTTGGCTACACCTTC. Its protein product is CSAGPGGGLGYTF.